This T cell receptor beta chain was found in a study of shared clonotypes between healthy human individuals. The study's findings and limits: Only blood was sampled, and tissue TCR repertoires likely differ from blood ones.

Points on this clone: The antigen is not known.

Trimming cost V 6 bases and J 2 bases; bases outside gene matches: 8. CDR1 and CDR2 (germline): LGHNA, YNFKEQ. The CDR3 consists of 15 residues. Method: immunoSEQ multiplex PCR; TCRdb's copy keeps in-frame clones and lacks some. The data show about 1.1 million clones, around three quarters seen once. The study separated CD4+ cells into CD45RA+ naive and CD45RA-negative memory subsets. The V gene is TRBV4-2, the J gene TRBJ2-3; 7 nucleotides agree with TRBD1. The origin of this receptor is a man aged 18 to 29 in good health. Some clones in this sample may be carry-over from other donors' samples. Sequenced sample: memory CD4+ T cells from PBMCs. Subset of the sample: CD45RA-negative fraction. The CDR3 coding sequence is TGTGCCAGCAGGACGACAGGGTCAACCACAGATACGCAGTATTTT. Translation gives CASRTTGSTTDTQYF.